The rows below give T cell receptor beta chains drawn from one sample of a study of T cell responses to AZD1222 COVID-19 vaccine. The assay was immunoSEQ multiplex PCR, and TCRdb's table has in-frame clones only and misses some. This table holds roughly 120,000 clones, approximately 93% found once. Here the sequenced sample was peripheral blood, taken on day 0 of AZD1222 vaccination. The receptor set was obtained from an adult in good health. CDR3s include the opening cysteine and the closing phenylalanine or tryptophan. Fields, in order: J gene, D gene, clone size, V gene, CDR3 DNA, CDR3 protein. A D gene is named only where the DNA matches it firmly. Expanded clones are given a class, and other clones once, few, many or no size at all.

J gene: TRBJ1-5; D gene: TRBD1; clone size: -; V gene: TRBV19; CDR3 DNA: TGTGCCAGTAGTAAATGGGGACAGGGCCTTCAGCCCCAGCATTTT; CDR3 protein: CASSKWGQGLQPQHF
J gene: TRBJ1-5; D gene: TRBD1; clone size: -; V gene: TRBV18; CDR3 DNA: TGTGCCAGCTCCTACTACAGGGGGAATCAGCCCCAGCATTTT; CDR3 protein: CASSYYRGNQPQHF
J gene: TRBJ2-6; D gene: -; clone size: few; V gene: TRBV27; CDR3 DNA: TGTGCCAGCAGTCCACCGGGACACTCTGGGGCCAACGTCCTGACTTTC; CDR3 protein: CASSPPGHSGANVLTF
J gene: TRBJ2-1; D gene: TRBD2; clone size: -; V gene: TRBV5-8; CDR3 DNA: TGTGCCAGCACCTTCGGCGGGGCGGGACTAGGATCCTACAATGAGCAGTTCTTC; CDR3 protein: CASTFGGAGLGSYNEQFF
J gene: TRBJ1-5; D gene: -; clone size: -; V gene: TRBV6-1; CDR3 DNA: TGTGCCAGCAGTGAATGGCAGGGAGGTCAGCCCCAGCATTTT; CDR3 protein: CASSEWQGGQPQHF
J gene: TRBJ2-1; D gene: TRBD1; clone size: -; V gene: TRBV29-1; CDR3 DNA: TGCAGCGGCATGGACAGGTTATACAATGAGCAGTTCTTC; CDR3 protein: CSGMDRLYNEQFF
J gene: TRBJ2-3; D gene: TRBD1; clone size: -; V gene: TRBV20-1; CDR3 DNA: TGCAGTGCTAGTTCGACAGGGGTTACAGATACGCAGTATTTT; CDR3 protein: CSASSTGVTDTQYF
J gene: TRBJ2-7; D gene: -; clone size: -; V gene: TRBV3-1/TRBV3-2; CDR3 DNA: TGTGCCAGCAGCCAAGCGCAAGGGTACTACGAGCAGTACTTC; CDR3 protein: CASSQAQGYYEQYF
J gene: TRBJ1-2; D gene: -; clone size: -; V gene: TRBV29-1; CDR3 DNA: TGCAGCGTTGAACGGGGTGGCTACACCTTC; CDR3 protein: CSVERGGYTF
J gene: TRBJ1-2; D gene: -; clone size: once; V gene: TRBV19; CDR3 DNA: TGTGCCAGTAGTCCCCCCGGGGCCGCCTACACCTTC; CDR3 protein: CASSPPGAAYTF
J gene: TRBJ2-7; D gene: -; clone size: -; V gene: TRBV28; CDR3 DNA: TGTGCCAGCAGTAATCTCGGGTTAGGTTTGTACGAGCAGTACTTC; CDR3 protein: CASSNLGLGLYEQYF
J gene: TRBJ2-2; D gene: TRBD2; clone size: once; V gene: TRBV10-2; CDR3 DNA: TGCGCAGGGACTAGCGGCGACTTGAACACCGGGGAGCTGTTTTTT; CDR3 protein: CAGTSGDLNTGELFF
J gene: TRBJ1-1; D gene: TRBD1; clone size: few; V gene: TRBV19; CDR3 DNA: TGTGCCAGTAGTATAGTGGAGGGGGCGAGGGTATTTGCGCAAGAAGCTTTCTTT; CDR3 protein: CASSIVEGARVFAQEAFF
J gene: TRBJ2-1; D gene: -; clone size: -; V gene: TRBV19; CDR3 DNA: TGTGCCAGTAGTTCCCCTCAGGGGATGAGTGAGCAGTTCTTC; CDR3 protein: CASSSPQGMSEQFF
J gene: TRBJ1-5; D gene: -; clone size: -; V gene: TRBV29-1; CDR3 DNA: TGCAGCGTGGGGGACATGGATCAGCCCCAGCATTTT; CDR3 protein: CSVGDMDQPQHF
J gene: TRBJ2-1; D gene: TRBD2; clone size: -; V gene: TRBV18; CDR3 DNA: TGTGCCAGCTCACCGGGACTAGCGGGTTTCAATGAGCAGTTCTTC; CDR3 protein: CASSPGLAGFNEQFF
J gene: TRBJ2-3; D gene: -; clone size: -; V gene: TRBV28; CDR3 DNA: TGTGCCAGCAGTTTTTTAGAAGGGCTAGCTAGCACAGATACGCAGTATTTT; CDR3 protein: CASSFLEGLASTDTQYF
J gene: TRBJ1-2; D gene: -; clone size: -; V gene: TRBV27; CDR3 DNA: TGTGCCAGCAGAACAGGTTACTATGGCTACACCTTC; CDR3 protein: CASRTGYYGYTF
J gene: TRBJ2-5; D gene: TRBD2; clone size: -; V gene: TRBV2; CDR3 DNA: TGTGCCAGCATCCGCGGGAGCTATAGCGGGAGGCCACGGCAGACCCAGTACTTC; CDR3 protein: CASIRGSYSGRPRQTQYF
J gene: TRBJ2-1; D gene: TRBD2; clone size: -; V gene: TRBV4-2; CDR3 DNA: TGTGCCAGCAGCCAAGGGTTCACTAGCGGGAGTATGTACGAGCAGTTCTTC; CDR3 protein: CASSQGFTSGSMYEQFF
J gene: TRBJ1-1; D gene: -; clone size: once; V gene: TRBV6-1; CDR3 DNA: TGTGCCAGCAGTGAAGGGGATTTGACTGAAGCTTTCTTT; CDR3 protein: CASSEGDLTEAFF
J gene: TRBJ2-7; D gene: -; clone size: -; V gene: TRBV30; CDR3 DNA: TGTGCCTGGATACCCGATTTAGGCTACGAGCAGTACTTC; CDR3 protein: CAWIPDLGYEQYF
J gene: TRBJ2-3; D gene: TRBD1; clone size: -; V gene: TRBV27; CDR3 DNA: TGTGCCAGCAGTCTGACAGGGCCTTTCACAGATACGCAGTATTTT; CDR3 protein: CASSLTGPFTDTQYF
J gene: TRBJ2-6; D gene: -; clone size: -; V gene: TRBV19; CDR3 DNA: TGTGCCAGTAGTGGGACATCCGGCTCTGGGGCCAACGTCCTGACTTTC; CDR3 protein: CASSGTSGSGANVLTF
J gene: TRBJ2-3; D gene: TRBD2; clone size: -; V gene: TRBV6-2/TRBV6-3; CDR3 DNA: TGTGCCAGCAGTTATTGGGAGGGAGCCGGACCAGATACGCAGTATTTT; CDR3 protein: CASSYWEGAGPDTQYF
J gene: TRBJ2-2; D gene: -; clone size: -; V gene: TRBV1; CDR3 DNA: TGCACCAGCTCGAAAGGACCCATTGTGGGTCCCGGGGAGCTGTTTTTT; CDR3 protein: CTSSKGPIVGPGELFF
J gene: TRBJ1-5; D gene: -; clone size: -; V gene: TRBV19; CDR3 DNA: TGTGCCAGTAGTCATTTCAATCAGCCCCAGCATTTT; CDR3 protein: CASSHFNQPQHF
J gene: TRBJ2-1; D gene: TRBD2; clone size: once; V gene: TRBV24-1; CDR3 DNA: TGTGCCACCAGTGATTTGGTACCTAGCGGGAGGGCCAAAACCCACTACAATGAGCAGTTCTTC; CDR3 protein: CATSDLVPSGRAKTHYNEQFF
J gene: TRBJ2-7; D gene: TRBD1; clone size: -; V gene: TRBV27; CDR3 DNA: TGTGCCAGCAGTTTATCGGGACAGGGCCAGGAGCAGTACTTC; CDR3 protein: CASSLSGQGQEQYF
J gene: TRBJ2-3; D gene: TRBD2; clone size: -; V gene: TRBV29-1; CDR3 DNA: TGCAGCGTTGGATCTAGCGGGGGCACAGATACGCAGTATTTT; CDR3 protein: CSVGSSGGTDTQYF
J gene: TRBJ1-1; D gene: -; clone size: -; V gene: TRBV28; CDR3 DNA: TGTGCCAGCAGTTTGCCGGACACTGAAGCTTTCTTT; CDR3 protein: CASSLPDTEAFF
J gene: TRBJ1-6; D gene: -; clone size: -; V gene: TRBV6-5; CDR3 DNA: TGTGCCCGCCCCTACGGAGGGTTTTCACCCCTCCACTTT; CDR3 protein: CARPYGGFSPLHF
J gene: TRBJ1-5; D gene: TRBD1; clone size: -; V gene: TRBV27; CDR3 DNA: TGTGCCAGCAGTTTAAGATCCGGGACAGGGTACAAGCCCCAGCATTTT; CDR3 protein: CASSLRSGTGYKPQHF